This T cell receptor (beta chain) was recorded in a study of regulatory T cells in long-lasting Graves disease. The CDR3 has 15 amino acids. Per the germline V gene, CDR1 is DFQATT and CDR2 is SNEGSKA (reference sequence). The V end was cut by 7 bases, the J end by 4 bases, with 20 bases between. Time point described: newly diagnosed GD, antithyroid drugs for less than 3 months. From PBMCs, RNA was extracted and then used to make the TCR library. Both iRepertoire HTBI primers and Arm-PCR of CDR3 regions were used to build the TCR beta libraries. TCRdb redid the calling of the multiplex PCR reads with MiXCR, one entry per CDR3 protein. The table lists 500,000 to 700,000 distinct CDR3 sequences, about 15% of them singletons. The data also belong to a second study, concerning T cells in Graves' hyperthyroidism and ophthalmopathy. As that study records: An initial round of RT-PCR targeting the TCR CDR3 relied on the HTBI primer set.

This specimen was peripheral blood mononuclear cells (PBMCs), taken at new diagnosis, from a patient treated with antithyroid drugs. The gene calls are TRBV20-1 and TRBJ2-4; TRBD1 might be the D (6 bases). The source of this sequence is a young woman with Graves disease. The CDR3 loop reads CSGAGQGRKKNIQYF. DNA of the CDR3: TGCAGTGGGGCGGGTCAGGGGCGGAAAAAAAACATTCAGTACTTC.